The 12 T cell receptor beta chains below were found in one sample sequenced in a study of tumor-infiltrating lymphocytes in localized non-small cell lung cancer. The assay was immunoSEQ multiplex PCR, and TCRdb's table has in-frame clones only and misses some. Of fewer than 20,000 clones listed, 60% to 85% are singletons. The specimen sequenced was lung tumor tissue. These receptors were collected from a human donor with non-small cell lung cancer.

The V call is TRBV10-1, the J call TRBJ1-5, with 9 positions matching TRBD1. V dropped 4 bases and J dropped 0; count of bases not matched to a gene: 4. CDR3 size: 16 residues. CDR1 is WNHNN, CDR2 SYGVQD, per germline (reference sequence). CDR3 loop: CASSARTGDSNQPQHF. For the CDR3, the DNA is TGCGCCAGCAGTGCCAGGACAGGGGATAGCAATCAGCCCCAGCATTTT.

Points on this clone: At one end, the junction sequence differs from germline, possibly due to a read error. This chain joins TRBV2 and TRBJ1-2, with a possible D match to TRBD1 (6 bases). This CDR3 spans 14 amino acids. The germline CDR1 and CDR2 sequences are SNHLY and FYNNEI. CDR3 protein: CASREGQTRSGYTF. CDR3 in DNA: TGTGCCAGCAGGGAAGGACAGACGCGTAGCGGCTACACCTTC.

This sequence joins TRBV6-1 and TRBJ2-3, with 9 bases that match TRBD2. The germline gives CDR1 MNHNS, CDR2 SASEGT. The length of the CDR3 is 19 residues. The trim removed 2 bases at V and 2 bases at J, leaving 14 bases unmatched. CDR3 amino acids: CASSELIRASGTYTDTQYF. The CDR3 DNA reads TGTGCCAGCAGTGAATTAATTAGGGCTAGCGGGACATACACAGATACGCAGTATTTT.

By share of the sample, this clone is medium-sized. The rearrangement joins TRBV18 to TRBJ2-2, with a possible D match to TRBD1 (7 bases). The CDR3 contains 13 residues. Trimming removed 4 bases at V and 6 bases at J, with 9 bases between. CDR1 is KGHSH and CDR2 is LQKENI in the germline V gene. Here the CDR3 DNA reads TGTGCCAGCTCACGGAGGGGGCCCGGGGAGCTGTTTTTT. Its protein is CASSRRGPGELFF.

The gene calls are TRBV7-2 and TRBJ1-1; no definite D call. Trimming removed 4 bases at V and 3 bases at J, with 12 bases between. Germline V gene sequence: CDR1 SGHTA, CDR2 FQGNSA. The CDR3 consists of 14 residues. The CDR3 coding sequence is TGTGCCAGCAGCTACCTCGCGGATTACACTGAAGCTTTCTTT. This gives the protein CASSYLADYTEAFF.

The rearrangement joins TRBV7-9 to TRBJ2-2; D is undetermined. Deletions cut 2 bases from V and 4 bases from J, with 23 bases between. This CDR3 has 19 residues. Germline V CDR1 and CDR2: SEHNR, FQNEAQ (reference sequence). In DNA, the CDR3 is TGTGCCAGCAGCTTACTCTCCGAACTTAGAACAATGTTCACCGGGGAGCTGTTTTTT. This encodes CASSLLSELRTMFTGELFF.

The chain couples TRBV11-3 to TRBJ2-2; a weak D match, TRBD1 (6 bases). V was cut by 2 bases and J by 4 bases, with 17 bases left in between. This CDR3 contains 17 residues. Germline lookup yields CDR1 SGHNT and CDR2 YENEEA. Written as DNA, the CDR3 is TGTGCCAGCAGCTTATCGGGCAGGGGTCATGGCACCGGGGAGCTGTTTTTT. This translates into CASSLSGRGHGTGELFF.

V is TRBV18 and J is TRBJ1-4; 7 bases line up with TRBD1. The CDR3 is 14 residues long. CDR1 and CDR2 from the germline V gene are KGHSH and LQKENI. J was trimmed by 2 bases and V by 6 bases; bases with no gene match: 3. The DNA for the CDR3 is TGTGCCAGCTCCGGACAGGCCACTAATGAAAAACTGTTTTTT. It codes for CASSGQATNEKLFF.

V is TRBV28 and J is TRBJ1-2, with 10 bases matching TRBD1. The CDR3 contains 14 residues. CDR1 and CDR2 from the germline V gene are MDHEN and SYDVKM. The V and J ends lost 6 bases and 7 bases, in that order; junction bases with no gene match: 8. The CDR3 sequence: CASRSGQGRGGYTF. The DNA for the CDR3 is TGTGCCAGCAGGTCGGGACAGGGGAGAGGTGGCTACACCTTC.

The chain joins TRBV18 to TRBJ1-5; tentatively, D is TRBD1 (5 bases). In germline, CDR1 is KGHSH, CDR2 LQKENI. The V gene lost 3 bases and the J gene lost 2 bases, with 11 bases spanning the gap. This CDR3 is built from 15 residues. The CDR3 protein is CASSPSAGRNQPQHF. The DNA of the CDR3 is TGTGCCAGCTCACCTTCGGCAGGGCGCAATCAGCCCCAGCATTTT.

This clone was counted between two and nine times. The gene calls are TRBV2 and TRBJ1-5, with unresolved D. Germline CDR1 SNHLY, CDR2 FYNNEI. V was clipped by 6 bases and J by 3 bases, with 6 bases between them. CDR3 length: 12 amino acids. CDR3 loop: CASRGSNQPQHF. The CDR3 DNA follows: TGTGCCAGCAGGGGTTCCAATCAGCCCCAGCATTTT.

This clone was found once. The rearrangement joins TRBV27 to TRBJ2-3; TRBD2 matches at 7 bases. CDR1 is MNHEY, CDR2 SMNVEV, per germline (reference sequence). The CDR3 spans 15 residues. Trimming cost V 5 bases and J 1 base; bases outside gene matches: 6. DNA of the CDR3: TGTGCCAGCAGTCTATTTCTAGCGGGCACAGATACGCAGTATTTT. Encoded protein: CASSLFLAGTDTQYF.